Below are 25 T cell receptor beta chains sequenced from a single sample in a study of cytomegalovirus exposure and HLA in healthy donors. The PCR made use of 60 Vbeta and 13 Jbeta primers. Method: immunoSEQ multiplex PCR; TCRdb's copy keeps in-frame clones and lacks some. Among 140,000 to 150,000 clones listed, over 55% were seen once. Input material: PBMCs. The receptor source for this set is a middle-aged man in good health and CMV-seronegative.

This clone was recorded a few times. The chain carries TRBV5-1 and TRBJ2-1; 8 bases map to TRBD1. The CDR3 is made up of 15 amino acids. The ends lost 0 bases at V and 7 bases at J; junction bases unmatched: 6. Per the germline V gene, CDR1 is SGHRS and CDR2 is YFSETQ. For the CDR3, the DNA is TGCGCCAGCAGCTTGGATACAGGGGGTAAAAATGAGCAGTTCTTC. This translates into CASSLDTGGKNEQFF.

V gene TRBV2 combines with J gene TRBJ2-1; no clear D. Germline V lookup: CDR1 SNHLY, CDR2 FYNNEI. Trimming removed 8 bases from V and 2 bases from J, with 10 bases in between. CDR3 length: 13 amino acids. This chain's CDR3 is CASCLAPYNEQFF. As DNA, the CDR3 is TGTGCCAGCTGTCTGGCCCCCTACAATGAGCAGTTCTTC.

The V and J genes are TRBV7-7 and TRBJ1-2, with D tentatively TRBD1 (6 bases). The ends were cut back, 5 bases at V and 3 bases at J, with 10 bases in the middle. Germline CDR1 reads SSHAT; CDR2 reads FNYEAQ (reference sequence). This CDR3 is built from 13 residues. Here the CDR3 DNA reads TGTGCCAGCAGCCCACAGGGTTACTATGGCTACACCTTC. The encoded protein is CASSPQGYYGYTF.

Points on this clone: At one end the junction does not follow the germline gene, possibly because of a read error. This chain links TRBV2 with TRBJ1-5; no firm D call. Germline assignment: CDR1 SNHLY and CDR2 FYNNEI. CDR3 length: 14 residues. CDR3 amino acids: CASSSAGSRSTQNF. The CDR3 nucleotides are TGTGCCAGCTCATCCGCGGGGTCCAGATCGACGCAGAATTTT.

This clone was seen only a few times. V usage is TRBV7-2 and J usage is TRBJ1-1, with D tentatively TRBD1 (6 bases). The CDR3 sequence is 15 residues long. Deletions cut 1 base from V and 1 base from J, with 10 bases between. Germline CDR1 is SGHTA and CDR2 is FQGNSA. CDR3 sequence reads: CASSLVPGENTEAFF. The CDR3 region has the DNA TGTGCCAGCAGCTTAGTGCCAGGGGAGAACACTGAAGCTTTCTTT. The full variable domain, rest sourced from reference TRBV7-2 and TRBJ1-1, is GAGVSQSPSNKVTEKGKDVELRCDPISGHTALYWYRQSLGQGLEFLIYFQGNSAPDKSGLPSDRFSAERTGGSVSTLTIQRTQQEDSAVYLCASSLVPGENTEAFFGQGTRLTVV.

The chain combines TRBV6-1 with TRBJ2-7; D is unresolved. The CDR3 is made up of 14 amino acids. V lost 3 bases, J lost 6 bases, and 15 bases lay in between. From germline, CDR1 is MNHNS and CDR2 SASEGT. CDR3 sequence: CASSELSNSLEQYF. In nucleotides, the CDR3 is TGTGCCAGCAGTGAGCTCAGCAACAGTCTCGAGCAGTACTTC.

V and J are TRBV6-4 and TRBJ2-1; tentative D call: TRBD2 (5 bases). Germline V gene sequence: CDR1 MRHNA, CDR2 SNTAGT. There are 13 residues in the CDR3. Trimming pared 2 bases from V and 8 bases from J, leaving 10 bases between. CDR3 loop: CASSDRGSHEQFF. The CDR3 DNA follows: TGTGCCAGCAGTGACCGGGGTTCCCATGAGCAGTTCTTC.

The chain carries TRBV28 and TRBJ1-2, with no clear D. The germline V gene encodes CDR1 MDHEN and CDR2 SYDVKM. The CDR3 sequence is 13 residues long. Trimming stripped 1 base from V and 2 bases from J, with 5 bases between. Written as DNA, the CDR3 is TGTGCCAGCAGTTTATACGGGAACTATGGCTACACCTTC. It specifies CASSLYGNYGYTF.

This rearrangement joins TRBV5-6 to TRBJ2-1; 7 bases match TRBD2. This CDR3 is built from 15 residues. With V trimmed by 1 base and J by 4 bases, 5 bases remained unmatched. Germline CDR1 and CDR2: SGHDT and YYEEEE. The CDR3 loop is CASSLISGPYNEQFF. CDR3 DNA: TGTGCCAGCAGCTTGATTAGCGGGCCTTACAATGAGCAGTTCTTC.

This chain joins TRBV7-8 and TRBJ2-7, with TRBD1 matching over 7 bases. V trimming: 4 bases; J trimming: 0 bases; junction bases outside the gene matches: 6. This CDR3 is built from 15 residues. Germline lookup yields CDR1 SGHVS and CDR2 FQNEAQ. This CDR3 reads CASSSPNRGSYEQYF. The CDR3 DNA follows: TGTGCCAGCAGCTCCCCGAACAGGGGCTCCTACGAGCAGTACTTC.

This chain joins TRBV5-1 and TRBJ2-5; 10 bases are a match to TRBD1. This CDR3 is built from 16 residues. Germline V gene data show CDR1 as SGHRS and CDR2 as YFSETQ. The V and J ends lost 4 bases and 5 bases, in that order; junction bases with no gene match: 11. The CDR3 bases are TGCGCCAGCAGCACCGAGGGGACAGGGGATTGGGAGACCCAGTACTTC. It is translated as CASSTEGTGDWETQYF.

The rearrangement uses TRBV11-3 and TRBJ2-3; 15 bases are a match to TRBD2. The germline V gene has CDR1 SGHNT and CDR2 YENEEA. This CDR3 region has 17 residues. Unmatched junction bases numbered 3, after V lost 5 bases and J lost 0 bases. The chain's CDR3 is CASSPGTSGRSTDTQYF. The CDR3 region has the DNA TGTGCCAGCAGCCCAGGGACTAGCGGGAGGAGCACAGATACGCAGTATTTT.

In this sample, this clone turned up a few times. The rearrangement joins TRBV4-2 to TRBJ1-5, with no clear D. Looked up from germline, CDR1 is LGHNA and CDR2 is YNFKEQ. V lost 0 bases, J lost 1 base, and 7 bases lay in between. The CDR3 contains 15 residues. The CDR3 region is CASSQDRRSNQPQHF. CDR3 bases: TGTGCCAGCAGCCAAGATAGGAGGAGCAATCAGCCCCAGCATTTT.

The chain links TRBV7-9 to TRBJ1-4, with TRBD1 as a possible D gene (5 bases). V lost 1 base and J 1 base, leaving 13 bases between the germline ends. The CDR3 has 17 amino acids. CDR1 is SEHNR and CDR2 is FQNEAQ in the germline V gene (reference sequence). CDR3 nucleotides: TGTGCCAGCAGCTTAGGAGGAGGGGTCGGAACTAATGAAAAACTGTTTTTT. Its translation is CASSLGGGVGTNEKLFF.

The rearrangement uses TRBV2 and TRBJ1-6; a weak D match, TRBD1 (5 bases). The V gene's germline CDR1 is SNHLY and CDR2 FYNNEI. V gave up 5 bases and J gave up 0 bases, with 14 bases separating them. This CDR3 comprises 17 residues. CDR3 DNA: TGTGCCAGCAGTCCCCTTGGGGGGAGCTCCTATAATTCACCCCTCCACTTT. It yields the protein CASSPLGGSSYNSPLHF.

The V call is TRBV18, the J call TRBJ1-5, with 7 bases fitting TRBD1. CDR3 length equals 14 residues. V gave up 4 bases and J gave up 6 bases; unmatched junction bases: 6. The germline V gene encodes CDR1 KGHSH and CDR2 LQKENI. In nucleotides, the CDR3 is TGTGCCAGCTCACAAGGACAGGCTGGTCAGCCCCAGCATTTT. Translated: CASSQGQAGQPQHF.

This clone is termed medium-sized. This chain joins TRBV6-5 and TRBJ2-2, with TRBD1 identical over 8 bases. Unmatched junction bases numbered 6, after V lost 6 bases and J lost 6 bases. The CDR3 loop spans 14 amino acids. Germline V lookup: CDR1 MNHEY, CDR2 SVGAGI. CDR3 in amino acids: CASSNRDRSGELFF. The CDR3 region has the DNA TGTGCCAGCAGCAACCGGGACAGGTCCGGGGAGCTGTTTTTT.

The V and J genes are TRBV5-1 and TRBJ1-4, with 8 bases matching TRBD1. This CDR3 has 14 residues. V lost 4 bases and J lost 4; bases outside the gene matches: 3. Germline lookup yields CDR1 SGHRS and CDR2 YFSETQ. CDR3 in amino acids: CASSNGQGNEKLFF. As DNA, the CDR3 is TGCGCCAGCAGCAACGGACAGGGTAATGAAAAACTGTTTTTT.

The gene calls are TRBV7-8 and TRBJ2-7, with TRBD2 matching over 10 bases. The germline gives CDR1 SGHVS, CDR2 FQNEAQ. After removal of 4 bases from V and 2 bases from J, the junction contained 5 bases not matched to a gene. CDR3 length equals 15 residues. CDR3 coding DNA: TGTGCCAGCAGCTCGAGGACTAGCGGCGCCTACGAGCAGTACTTC. Translation: CASSSRTSGAYEQYF.

V usage is TRBV7-9 and J usage is TRBJ1-1; TRBD1 might be the D (6 bases). Germline CDR1 SEHNR, CDR2 FQNEAQ (reference sequence). The CDR3 sequence is 16 residues long. Trimming removed 2 bases at V and 0 bases at J, with 13 bases between. This CDR3 reads CASSLSLGQLNTEAFF. Here the CDR3 DNA reads TGTGCCAGCAGCTTATCTCTCGGACAGTTGAACACTGAAGCTTTCTTT. Using reference TRBV7-9 and TRBJ1-1 for the parts outside the CDR3, the full variable domain is DTGVSQNPRHKITKRGQNVTFRCDPISEHNRLYWYRQTLGQGPEFLTYFQNEAQLEKSRLLSDRFSAERPKGSFSTLEIQRTEQGDSAMYLCASSLSLGQLNTEAFFGQGTRLTVV.

The CDR3 protein is CASSAYRGDSTIDSPLHF. In DNA form, the CDR3 reads TGTGCCAGCAGCGCTTACAGGGGCGATTCAACTATTGATTCACCCCTCCACTTT. The chain uses TRBV9 and TRBJ1-6, with 7 bases that match TRBD1. CDR3 length equals 18 residues. Trimming removed 3 bases from V and 8 bases from J; junction bases left unmatched: 17. CDR1 and CDR2 from the germline V gene are SGDLS and YYNGEE.

V usage is TRBV5-6 and J usage is TRBJ1-2, with 10 bases that match TRBD1. In germline, CDR1 is SGHDT, CDR2 YYEEEE. The CDR3 is 15 amino acids. Unmatched junction bases numbered 8, after V lost 2 bases and J lost 7 bases. The CDR3 is CASSFPRTGGFGYTF. The DNA for the CDR3 is TGTGCCAGCAGCTTCCCGCGGACAGGGGGGTTTGGCTACACCTTC.

The chain employs TRBV19 and TRBJ2-7; 7 bases agree with TRBD1. Germline CDR1 LNHDA, CDR2 SQIVND (reference sequence). The V gene end was trimmed by 4 bases and the J gene end by 2 bases; junction bases not matched to a gene: 5. The CDR3 extends over 14 amino acids. The CDR3 sequence: CASSRAQGAYEQYF. CDR3 coding DNA: TGTGCCAGTAGTAGGGCCCAGGGGGCCTACGAGCAGTACTTC.

This clone came up a few times. The chain is built from TRBV7-9 and TRBJ2-7; 9 bases line up with TRBD2. The V gene's germline CDR1 is SEHNR and CDR2 FQNEAQ (reference sequence). The CDR3 runs to 15 residues. V was pared by 5 bases and J by 0 bases, with 5 bases of the junction left unmatched. The CDR3 here is CASSRGTSSSYEQYF. CDR3 sequence (DNA): TGTGCCAGCAGCCGCGGGACTAGCAGCTCCTACGAGCAGTACTTC.

This chain uses TRBV4-1 with TRBJ1-6; tentative D call: TRBD1 (6 bases). Germline lookup yields CDR1 MGHRA and CDR2 YSYEKL. This CDR3 has 18 residues. V gave up 0 bases and J gave up 7 bases, with 19 bases separating them. The CDR3 DNA sequence: TGCGCCAGCAGCCAAGAGGAACGCCATGGGGACATCAATTCACCCCTCCACTTT. Translating gives CASSQEERHGDINSPLHF.